This entry features one T cell receptor beta chain sequence. This specimen comes from a study of blood T cell repertoires in COVID-19. Study context: COVID-19 samples from acute and convalescent phases originated in the United States, Italy and Spain. From T cells, B-cell-depleted T cells, or PBMCs came the material, which was cDNA or gDNA.

Original data processing: Estimated nucleated cell counts came from reference gene primer amplification. The data were produced by immunoSEQ multiplex PCR, yet TCRdb's version contains in-frame clones alone and is incomplete. V, J and clone size were drawn from that table, and D and trimming were deduced from the DNA. Of approximately 72,000 clones listed, 86% are singletons. Germline CDR1 is LGHDT and CDR2 is YNNKEL (reference sequence). The CDR3 length is 12 residues. Trimming stripped 8 bases from V and 4 bases from J, with 12 bases between. The chain links TRBV3-1 (or the pseudogene TRBV3-2) to TRBJ2-7; possible D gene TRBD1, 6 bases. The TCR sequence derives from a woman aged 55-70 years with acute or convalescent COVID-19. The sample taken for sequencing was peripheral blood. Here the CDR3 DNA reads TGTGCCAGCCCCAGGGGCGCGTACGAGCAGTACTTC. Translating gives CASPRGAYEQYF.